Listed below are T cell receptor beta chains from one sample, sequenced in a study of cytomegalovirus exposure and HLA in healthy donors. Clones were sequenced by immunoSEQ multiplex PCR, and TCRdb holds only the in-frame ones, with some missing. The sample has 100,000 or so clones; roughly 70% are singletons. The source material was PBMCs. The receptors derive from a young man in good health and CMV-seronegative. The CDR3 runs from the conserved cysteine through the conserved F or W.

11 TRBJ1-2 TRBV25-1 CASSLNYGYTF
16 TRBJ2-3 TRBV10-1 CASSDIEREGTDTQYF
17 TRBJ2-2 TRBV4-3 CASSQDHWDSLTGELFF
13 TRBJ1-2 TRBV5-4 CASSEYRDYGYTF
14 TRBJ2-7 TRBV5-1 CASSLTGSPYEQYF
13 TRBJ2-1 TRBV7-9 CASSLDQGYEQFF
15 TRBJ2-5 TRBV25-1 CASSARTGSRETQYF
14 TRBJ1-6 TRBV11-2 CASSLGTVNSPLHF
12 TRBJ2-7 TRBV27 CASSRGSGEQYF
16 TRBJ2-3 TRBV13 CASSSRDRGWTDTQYF
15 TRBJ1-1 TRBV15 CATSRGQGYVTEAFF
15 TRBJ2-3 TRBV27 CASSSLEGGGDTQYF
13 TRBJ1-1 TRBV6-6 CASSYAGNTEAFF
14 TRBJ1-5 TRBV19 CASSIRDRGQPQHF
12 TRBJ2-7 TRBV5-1 CASSLIGAEQYF
13 TRBJ1-1 TRBV29-1 CSVTRGRYTEAFF
16 TRBJ1-5 TRBV27 CASSSTWEGNNQPQHF
14 TRBJ2-7 TRBV5-1 CASSLLAESYEQYF
13 TRBJ1-1 TRBV18 CASSPGGETEAFF
14 TRBJ1-1 TRBV27 CASSLSIGGAEAFF
15 TRBJ2-5 TRBV7-9 CASSLAALGGETQYF
13 TRBJ1-2 TRBV30 CAWSVRRDYGYTF
15 TRBJ2-2 TRBV5-1 CASSGGQSETGELFF
15 TRBJ2-1 TRBV27 CASSSRVISYNEQFF
15 TRBJ1-5 TRBV7-2 CASSLVTGANQPQHF
16 TRBJ1-5 TRBV4-2 CASSQVTSTENQPQHF
14 TRBJ1-1 TRBV6-6 CASSYGQATCEAFF
16 TRBJ1-6 TRBV10-3 CAISEGDTTHVSPLHF
14 TRBJ1-1 TRBV7-9 CASSALSGTAEAFF
19 TRBJ1-5 TRBV28 CASRGHQAWGQGGNQPQHF
12 TRBJ2-7 TRBV30 CAWIPGNYEQYF
11 TRBJ1-2 TRBV30 CAWSPRSGYTF
13 TRBJ1-2 TRBV2 CASRDRVGIGYTF
13 TRBJ2-3 TRBV14 CASSVRGTDTQYF
15 TRBJ2-3 TRBV27 CASSLWGVPTDTQYF
16 TRBJ2-2 TRBV4-2 CASSQDKGTSSGELFF